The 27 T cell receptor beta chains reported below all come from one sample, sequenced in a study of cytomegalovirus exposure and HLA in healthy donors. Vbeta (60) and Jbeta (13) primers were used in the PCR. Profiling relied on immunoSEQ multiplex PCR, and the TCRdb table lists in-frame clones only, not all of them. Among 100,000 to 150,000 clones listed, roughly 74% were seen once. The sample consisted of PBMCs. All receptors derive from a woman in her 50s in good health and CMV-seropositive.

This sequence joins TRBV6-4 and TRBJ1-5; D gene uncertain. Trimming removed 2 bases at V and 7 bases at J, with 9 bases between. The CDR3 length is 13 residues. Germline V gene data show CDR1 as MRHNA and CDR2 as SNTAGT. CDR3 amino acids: CASSDRPGQPQHF. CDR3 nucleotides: TGTGCCAGCAGTGACAGGCCGGGGCAGCCCCAGCATTTT.

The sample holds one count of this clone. The CDR3 DNA reads as TGTGCCAGCAGCTTCGCAGCGGGGGATTACGAGCAGTACTTC. It is translated as CASSFAAGDYEQYF. The chain links TRBV11-3 to TRBJ2-7; 8 bases are a match to TRBD2. The CDR3 contains 14 residues. Losses at the gene ends were 3 bases for V and 4 bases for J; bases not matched to a gene: 5. Per the germline V gene, CDR1 is SGHNT and CDR2 is YENEEA. The entire variable domain, with the rest obtained from reference TRBV11-3 and TRBJ2-7, is as follows: EAGVVQSPRYKIIEKKQPVAFWCNPISGHNTLYWYLQNLGQGPELLIRYENEEAVDDSQLPKDRFSAERLKGVDSTLKIQPAELGDSAVYLCASSFAAGDYEQYFGPGTRLTVT.

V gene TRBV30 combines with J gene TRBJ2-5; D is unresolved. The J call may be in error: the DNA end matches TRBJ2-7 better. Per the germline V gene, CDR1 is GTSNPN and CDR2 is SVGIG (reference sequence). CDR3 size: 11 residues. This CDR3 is CAWSLDYEQYF. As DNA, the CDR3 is TGTGCCTGGAGCCTAGATTACGAGCAGTACTTC.

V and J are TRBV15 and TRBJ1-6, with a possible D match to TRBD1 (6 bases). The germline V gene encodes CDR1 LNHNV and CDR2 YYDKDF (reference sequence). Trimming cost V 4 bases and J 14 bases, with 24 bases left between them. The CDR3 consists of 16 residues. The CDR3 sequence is CATSTPQSRDILALHF. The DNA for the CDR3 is TGTGCCACCAGCACGCCCCAGAGCAGGGACATTTTAGCCCTCCACTTT. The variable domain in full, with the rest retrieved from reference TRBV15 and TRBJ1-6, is DAMVIQNPRYQVTQFGKPVTLSCSQTLNHNVMYWYQQKSSQAPKLLFHYYDKDFNNEADTPDNFQSRRPNTSFCFLDIRSPGLGDTAMYLCATSTPQSRDILALHFGNGTRLTVT.

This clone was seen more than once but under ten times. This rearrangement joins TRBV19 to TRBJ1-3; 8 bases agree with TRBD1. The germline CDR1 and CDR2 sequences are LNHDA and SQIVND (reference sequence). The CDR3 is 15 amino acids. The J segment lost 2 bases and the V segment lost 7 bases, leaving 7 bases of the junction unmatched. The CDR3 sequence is CASTRRTGTGNTIYF. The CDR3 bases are TGTGCCAGTACCCGTAGGACAGGGACTGGAAACACCATATATTTT.

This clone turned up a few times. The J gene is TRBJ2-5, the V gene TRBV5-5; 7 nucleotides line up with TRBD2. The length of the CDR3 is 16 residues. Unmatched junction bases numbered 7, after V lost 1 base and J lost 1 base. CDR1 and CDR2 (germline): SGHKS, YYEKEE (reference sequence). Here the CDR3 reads CASSLWVAGIQETQYF. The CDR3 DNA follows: TGTGCCAGCAGCTTGTGGGTAGCGGGCATCCAAGAGACCCAGTACTTC.

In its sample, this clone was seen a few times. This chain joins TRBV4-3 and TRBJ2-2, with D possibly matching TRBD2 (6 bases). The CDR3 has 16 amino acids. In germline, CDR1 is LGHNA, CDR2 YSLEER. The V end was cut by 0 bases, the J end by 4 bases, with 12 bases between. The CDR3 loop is CASSQEGGRATGELFF. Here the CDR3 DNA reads TGCGCCAGCAGCCAAGAGGGGGGTCGGGCCACCGGGGAGCTGTTTTTT.

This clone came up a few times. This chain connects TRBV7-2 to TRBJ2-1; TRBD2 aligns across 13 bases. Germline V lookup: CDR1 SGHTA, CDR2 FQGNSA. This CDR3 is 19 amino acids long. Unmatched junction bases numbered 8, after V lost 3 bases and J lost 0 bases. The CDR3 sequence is CASSFSTSGGLSSYNEQFF. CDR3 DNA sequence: TGTGCCAGCAGCTTCTCGACTAGCGGGGGGCTGAGCTCCTACAATGAGCAGTTCTTC.

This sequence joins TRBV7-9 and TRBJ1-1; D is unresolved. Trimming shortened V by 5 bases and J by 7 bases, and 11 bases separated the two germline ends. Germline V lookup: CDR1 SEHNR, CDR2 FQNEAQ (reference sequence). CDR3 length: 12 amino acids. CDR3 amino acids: CASSPQTFEAFF. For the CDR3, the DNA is TGTGCCAGCAGCCCTCAGACATTTGAAGCTTTCTTT.

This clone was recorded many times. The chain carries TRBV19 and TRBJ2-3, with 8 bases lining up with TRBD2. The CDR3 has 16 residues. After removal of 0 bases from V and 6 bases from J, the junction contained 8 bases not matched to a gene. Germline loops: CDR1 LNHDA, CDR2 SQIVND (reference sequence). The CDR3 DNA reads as TGTGCCAGTAGTATAGAGCGGGGGGCCCCGTGGGATACGCAGTATTTT. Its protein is CASSIERGAPWDTQYF.

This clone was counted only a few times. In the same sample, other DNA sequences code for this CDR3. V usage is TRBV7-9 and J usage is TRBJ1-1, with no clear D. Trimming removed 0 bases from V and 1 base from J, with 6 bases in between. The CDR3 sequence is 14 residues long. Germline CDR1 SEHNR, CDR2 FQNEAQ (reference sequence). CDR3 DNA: TGTGCCAGCAGCTTAGCCGGCGGGAACACTGAAGCTTTCTTT. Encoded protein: CASSLAGGNTEAFF.

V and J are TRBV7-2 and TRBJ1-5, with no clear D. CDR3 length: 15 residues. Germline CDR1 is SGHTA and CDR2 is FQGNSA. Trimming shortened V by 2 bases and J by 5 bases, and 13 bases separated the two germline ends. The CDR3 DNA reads TGTGCCAGCAGCTTATCGGTGGAGCAGCATCAGCCCCAGCATTTT. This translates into CASSLSVEQHQPQHF.

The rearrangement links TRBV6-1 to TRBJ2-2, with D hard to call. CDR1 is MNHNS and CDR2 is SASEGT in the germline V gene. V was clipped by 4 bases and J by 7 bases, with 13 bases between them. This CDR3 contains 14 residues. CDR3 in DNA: TGTGCCAGCAGTGTAGAGGTTCTAATCGGGGAGCTGTTTTTT. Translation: CASSVEVLIGELFF.

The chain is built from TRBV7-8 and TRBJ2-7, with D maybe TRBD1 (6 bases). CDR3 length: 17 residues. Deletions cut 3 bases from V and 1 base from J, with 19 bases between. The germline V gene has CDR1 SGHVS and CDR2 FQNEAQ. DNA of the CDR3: TGTGCCAGCAGCTTTAATTTCGACAGGAAGCTATCCTACGAGCAGTACTTC. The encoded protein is CASSFNFDRKLSYEQYF.

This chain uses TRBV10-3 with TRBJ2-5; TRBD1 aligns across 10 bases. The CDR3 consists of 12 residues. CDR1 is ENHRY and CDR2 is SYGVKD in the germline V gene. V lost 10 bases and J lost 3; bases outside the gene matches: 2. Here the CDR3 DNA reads TGTGCCAGTGGGACAGGGGAAGAGACCCAGTACTTC. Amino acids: CASGTGEETQYF.

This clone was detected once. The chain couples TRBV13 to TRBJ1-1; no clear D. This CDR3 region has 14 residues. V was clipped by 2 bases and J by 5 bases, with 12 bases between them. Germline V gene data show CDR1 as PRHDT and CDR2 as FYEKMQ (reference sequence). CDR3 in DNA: TGTGCCAGCAGCTTAAATATCCGGGGTACTGAAGCTTTCTTT. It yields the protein CASSLNIRGTEAFF.

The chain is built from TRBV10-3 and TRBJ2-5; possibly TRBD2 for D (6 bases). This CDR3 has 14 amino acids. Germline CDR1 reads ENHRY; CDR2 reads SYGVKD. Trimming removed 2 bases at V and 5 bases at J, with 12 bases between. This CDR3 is CAISEEGGGETQYF. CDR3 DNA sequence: TGTGCCATCAGTGAGGAGGGAGGAGGGGAGACCCAGTACTTC.

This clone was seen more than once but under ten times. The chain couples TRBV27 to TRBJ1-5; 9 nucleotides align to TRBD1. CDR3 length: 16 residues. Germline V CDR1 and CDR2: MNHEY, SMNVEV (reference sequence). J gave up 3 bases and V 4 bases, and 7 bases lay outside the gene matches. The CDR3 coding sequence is TGTGCCAGCAGTTCACAGGGGGCTGACATCAATCAGCCCCAGCATTTT. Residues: CASSSQGADINQPQHF.

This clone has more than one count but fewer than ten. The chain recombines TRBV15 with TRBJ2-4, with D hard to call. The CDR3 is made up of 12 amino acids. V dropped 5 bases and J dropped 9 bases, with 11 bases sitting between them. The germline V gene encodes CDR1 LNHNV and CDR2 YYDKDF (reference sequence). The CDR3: CATSADFGIQYF. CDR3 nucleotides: TGTGCCACCAGCGCTGACTTCGGCATTCAGTACTTC.

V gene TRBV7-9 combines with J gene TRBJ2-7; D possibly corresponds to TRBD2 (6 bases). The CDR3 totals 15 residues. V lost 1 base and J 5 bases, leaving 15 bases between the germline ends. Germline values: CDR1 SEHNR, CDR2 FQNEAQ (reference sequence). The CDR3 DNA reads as TGTGCCAGCAGCTTAGACGGTGCGGGGAGCCACGAGCAGTACTTC. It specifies CASSLDGAGSHEQYF.

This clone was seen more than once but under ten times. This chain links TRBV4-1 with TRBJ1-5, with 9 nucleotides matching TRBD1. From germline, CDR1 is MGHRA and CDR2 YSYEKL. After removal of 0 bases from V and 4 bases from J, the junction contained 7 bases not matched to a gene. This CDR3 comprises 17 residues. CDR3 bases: TGCGCCAGCAGCCAAGAACCGGGACAGGGTACGAATCAGCCCCAGCATTTT. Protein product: CASSQEPGQGTNQPQHF.

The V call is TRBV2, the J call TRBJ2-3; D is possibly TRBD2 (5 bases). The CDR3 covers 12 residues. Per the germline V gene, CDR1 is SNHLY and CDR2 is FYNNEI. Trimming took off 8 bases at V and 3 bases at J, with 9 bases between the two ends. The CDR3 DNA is TGTGCCAGCCGACGGACTACAGATACGCAGTATTTT. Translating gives CASRRTTDTQYF. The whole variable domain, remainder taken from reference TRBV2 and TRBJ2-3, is EPEVTQTPSHQVTQMGQEVILRCVPISNHLYFYWYRQILGQKVEFLVSFYNNEISEKSEIFDDQFSVERPDGSNFTLKIRSTKLEDSAMYFCASRRTTDTQYFGPGTRLTVL.

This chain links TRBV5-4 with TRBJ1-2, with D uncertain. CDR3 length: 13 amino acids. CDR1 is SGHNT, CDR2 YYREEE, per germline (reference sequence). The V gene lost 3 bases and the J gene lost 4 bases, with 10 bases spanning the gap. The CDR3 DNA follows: TGTGCCAGCAGCTCCCCTACCCTCTATGGCTACACCTTC. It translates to CASSSPTLYGYTF. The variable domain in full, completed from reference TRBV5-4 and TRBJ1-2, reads ETGVTQSPTHLIKTRGQQVTLRCSSQSGHNTVSWYQQALGQGPQFIFQYYREEENGRGNFPPRFSGLQFPNYSSELNVNALELDDSALYLCASSSPTLYGYTFGSGTRLTVV.

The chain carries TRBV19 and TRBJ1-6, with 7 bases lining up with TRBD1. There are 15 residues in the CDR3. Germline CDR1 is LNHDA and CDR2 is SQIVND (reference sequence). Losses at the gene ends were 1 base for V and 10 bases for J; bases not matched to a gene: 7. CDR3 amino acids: CASSIAPGGDSPLHF. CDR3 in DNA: TGTGCCAGTAGTATAGCCCCAGGGGGTGACTCACCCCTCCACTTT.

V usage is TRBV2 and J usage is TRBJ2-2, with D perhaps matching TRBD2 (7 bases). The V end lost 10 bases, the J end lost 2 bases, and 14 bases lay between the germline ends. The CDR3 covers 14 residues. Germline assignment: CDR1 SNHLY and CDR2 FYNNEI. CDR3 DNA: TGTGCCACCGGCGGGGGCCTCAACACCGGGGAGCTGTTTTTT. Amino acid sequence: CATGGGLNTGELFF.

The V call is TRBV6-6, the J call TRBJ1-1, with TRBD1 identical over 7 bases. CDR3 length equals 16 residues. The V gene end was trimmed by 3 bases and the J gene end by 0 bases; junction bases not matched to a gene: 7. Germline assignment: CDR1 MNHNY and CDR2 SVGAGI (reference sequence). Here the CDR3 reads CASSYKQGPMNTEAFF. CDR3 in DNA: TGTGCCAGCAGTTATAAACAGGGGCCAATGAACACTGAAGCTTTCTTT.

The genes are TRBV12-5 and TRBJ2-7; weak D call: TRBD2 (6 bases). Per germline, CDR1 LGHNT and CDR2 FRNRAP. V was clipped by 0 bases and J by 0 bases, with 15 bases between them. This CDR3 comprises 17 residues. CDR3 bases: TGTGCTAGTGGTTTGGTACTGGCGGGGAGGAGCTCCTACGAGCAGTACTTC. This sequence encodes CASGLVLAGRSSYEQYF. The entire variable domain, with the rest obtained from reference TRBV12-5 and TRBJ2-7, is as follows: DARVTQTPRHKVTEMGQEVTMRCQPILGHNTVFWYRQTMMQGLELLAYFRNRAPLDDSGMPKDRFSAEMPDATLATLKIQPSEPRDSAVYFCASGLVLAGRSSYEQYFGPGTRLTVT.